These 3 T cell receptor beta chains share one sample of origin, sequenced in a study of cytomegalovirus exposure and HLA in healthy donors. Repertoires were generated with immunoSEQ multiplex PCR, while TCRdb's copy carries only in-frame clones and drops some. Altogether under 100,000 clones are present, around 96% being singletons, with the ten largest covering approximately 1.3%. Sequenced material: PBMCs. These receptors were obtained from a woman aged 18-35 years in good health and CMV-seronegative.

V and J are TRBV7-2 and TRBJ2-3; 7 bases match TRBD2. Per germline, CDR1 SGHTA and CDR2 FQGNSA. There are 14 residues in the CDR3. Trimming removed 1 base from V and 6 bases from J; junction bases left unmatched: 4. For the CDR3, the DNA is TGTGCCAGCAGCTTAGGACTAGCTGCGGATACGCAGTATTTT. Protein sequence: CASSLGLAADTQYF.

V and J are TRBV23-1 and TRBJ1-2, with TRBD1 matching 7 bases. TRBV23-1 is marked as an open reading frame, function uncertain. The CDR3 has 11 residues. The chain's CDR3 is CPQPGQNGYTF. The CDR3 nucleotides read TGCCCCCAGCCGGGACAGAATGGCTACACCTTC.

This clone was observed once. The rearrangement joins TRBV11-2 to TRBJ1-5, with D unresolved. Germline V lookup: CDR1 SGHAT, CDR2 FQNNGV. Deletions cut 5 bases from V and 4 bases from J, with 9 bases between. This CDR3 has 13 amino acids. CDR3 amino acids: CASSPGLNQPQHF. The CDR3 coding sequence is TGTGCCAGCAGCCCGGGATTAAATCAGCCCCAGCATTTT.